This T cell receptor (beta chain) was recorded in a study of cytomegalovirus exposure and HLA in healthy donors. About the research overall: Early release data held 85 million or so unique TCRs from HLA-typed donors.

A word on this clone: What it recognizes is unknown.

General study findings and limits: There were a few CMV-associated chains whose specificity for CMV antigens was confirmed in vitro.

The PCR had 60 Vbeta and 13 Jbeta primers. The method was immunoSEQ multiplex PCR; TCRdb's version includes in-frame clones alone and lacks a portion of them. The table has more than 200,000 clones, roughly 68% seen once. Germline values: CDR1 MNHEY, CDR2 SVGAGI. The CDR3 has 14 residues. J gave up 7 bases and V 2 bases, and 4 bases lay outside the gene matches. The receptor was derived from a man in his forties or fifties in good health and CMV-seropositive. The J gene is TRBJ1-2, the V gene TRBV6-5; TRBD1 matches at 10 bases. The specimen was PBMCs. CDR3 loop: CASSYDRGLSGYTF. The CDR3 DNA reads TGTGCCAGCAGTTACGACAGGGGGCTCAGTGGCTACACCTTC.